The source of this TCR beta chain is a study of blood T cell repertoires in COVID-19. Across the study: COVID-19 samples from acute and convalescent phases originated in the United States, Italy and Spain. T cells, B-cell-depleted T cells, or PBMCs supplied cDNA or gDNA.

This clone was found once. This CDR3 has 15 residues. Trimming pared 3 bases from V and 6 bases from J, leaving 17 bases between. Looked up from germline, CDR1 is LGHDT and CDR2 is YNNKEL (reference sequence). Original handling: Using reference gene primer amplification, nucleated cell counts were estimated. TCRdb's copy holds only in-frame clones and misses some; the assay was immunoSEQ multiplex PCR. V, J and clone size reflect that table, while D and trimming were determined from the DNA. Of some 50,000 clones listed, 82% are singletons. The sequence derives from a man aged 40-50 years with acute or convalescent COVID-19. The chain links TRBV3-1 (or the pseudogene TRBV3-2) to TRBJ2-5; maybe TRBD2 (7 bases). The sequenced sample consisted of peripheral blood. The CDR3 DNA follows: TGTGCCAGCAGCCACGGGGGGCGGGAGTCTCAGACCCAGTACTTC. This codes for CASSHGGRESQTQYF.